These 10 T cell receptor beta chains share one sample of origin, sequenced in a study of T cells in Graves' hyperthyroidism and ophthalmopathy. RNA transcripts yielded amplified TCR beta CDR3 regions. An initial round of RT-PCR targeting the TCR CDR3 relied on the HTBI primer set. One entry per CDR3 protein, called by TCRdb with MiXCR from the multiplex PCR reads. The sample yields approximately 640,000 distinct CDR3 sequences, roughly 46% seen once. The material sequenced was peripheral blood or thyroid tissue (not recorded which). The receptors here all came from an adult man with Graves' disease, either hyperthyroidism or ophthalmopathy (not recorded which).

The chain recombines TRBV9 with TRBJ2-5, with 13 bases lining up with TRBD2. With 0 bases clipped from V and 4 bases from J, the junction kept 3 bases outside the gene matches. The CDR3 is 16 amino acids. The V gene's germline CDR1 is SGDLS and CDR2 YYNGEE. This CDR3 reads CASSVGTSGRVETQYF. CDR3 sequence (DNA): TGTGCCAGCAGCGTAGGTACTAGCGGGAGGGTAGAGACCCAGTACTTC. Full variable domain (outside the CDR3, taken from reference TRBV9 and TRBJ2-5): DSGVTQTPKHLITATGQRVTLRCSPRSGDLSVYWYQQSLDQGLQFLIQYYNGEERAKGNILERFSAQQFPDLHSELNLSSLELGDSALYFCASSVGTSGRVETQYFGPGTRLLVL.

The chain employs TRBV19 and TRBJ1-1; 10 bases are a match to TRBD1. Germline CDR1 reads LNHDA; CDR2 reads SQIVND (reference sequence). Trimming took 5 bases from V and 1 from J; bases not matched to a gene: 4. The CDR3 spans 15 residues. The CDR3 is CASSPGDRGNTEAFF. The CDR3 DNA sequence: TGTGCCAGTAGTCCCGGGGACAGGGGGAACACTGAAGCTTTCTTT.

The chain uses TRBV29-1 and TRBJ1-2; 7 bases agree with TRBD1. Per the germline V gene, CDR1 is SQVTM and CDR2 is ANQGSEA. The CDR3 is 11 residues long. Losses at the gene ends were 4 bases for V and 7 bases for J; bases not matched to a gene: 3. The CDR3 loop reads CSVGRDSGYTF. CDR3 bases: TGCAGCGTTGGCAGGGACAGTGGCTACACCTTC.

V gene TRBV20-1 combines with J gene TRBJ2-7; TRBD2 is a possible D gene (5 bases). The CDR3 contains 11 residues. The germline V gene has CDR1 DFQATT and CDR2 SNEGSKA (reference sequence). Trimming removed 6 bases from V and 6 bases from J, with 12 bases in between. CDR3 DNA: TGCAGTGCCCCCGCGGCGGGCGAGCAGTACTTC. Its protein is CSAPAAGEQYF.

The rearrangement links TRBV7-9 to TRBJ1-1; 7 bases are a match to TRBD1. Losses at the gene ends were 5 bases for V and 0 bases for J; bases not matched to a gene: 6. Germline assignment: CDR1 SEHNR and CDR2 FQNEAQ (reference sequence). The CDR3 runs 15 residues. CDR3 protein: CASSPTGVMNTEAFF. Here the CDR3 DNA reads TGTGCCAGCAGCCCCACAGGGGTCATGAACACTGAAGCTTTCTTT.

The table lists this clonotype with a few counts. The V and J genes are TRBV7-9 and TRBJ1-1; D is uncertain. The CDR3 contains 14 residues. The germline V gene has CDR1 SEHNR and CDR2 FQNEAQ (reference sequence). V gave up 3 bases and J gave up 3 bases, with 11 bases separating them. CDR3 amino acids: CASSFEGFDTEAFF. As DNA, the CDR3 is TGTGCCAGCAGCTTCGAGGGATTTGACACTGAAGCTTTCTTT.

The chain uses TRBV20-1 and TRBJ2-7, with D possibly being TRBD2 (6 bases). CDR1 and CDR2 from the germline V gene are DFQATT and SNEGSKA (reference sequence). This CDR3 spans 14 amino acids. With 4 bases removed from V and 2 bases from J, the gap between germline ends came to 15 bases. CDR3 region: CSATPGTPTYEQYF. DNA of the CDR3: TGCAGTGCTACACCCGGGACTCCTACCTACGAGCAGTACTTC.

This clonotype came up a few times. V gene TRBV7-9 combines with J gene TRBJ1-2; D may be TRBD1 (5 bases). Germline lookup yields CDR1 SEHNR and CDR2 FQNEAQ (reference sequence). The ends were cut back, 3 bases at V and 6 bases at J, with 11 bases in the middle. The CDR3 covers 13 residues. The CDR3 sequence: CASSFPRGDGYTF. The CDR3 region has the DNA TGTGCCAGCAGCTTTCCAAGGGGAGATGGCTACACCTTC.

In its sample, this clonotype was seen a few times. V is TRBV7-3 and J is TRBJ1-4; D is uncertain. Germline CDR1 SGHTA, CDR2 FQGTGA. Trimming shortened V by 5 bases and J by 8 bases, and 18 bases separated the two germline ends. The CDR3 is made up of 15 amino acids. CDR3 nucleotide sequence: TGTGCCAGCAGCCAGCTTCGAGGGATTCGGGAAAAACTGTTTTTT. It specifies CASSQLRGIREKLFF.

This clonotype was seen a handful of times. The V call is TRBV20-1, the J call TRBJ1-1; TRBD1 might be the D (6 bases). Trimming shortened V by 0 bases and J by 4 bases, and 15 bases separated the two germline ends. Germline V gene data show CDR1 as DFQATT and CDR2 as SNEGSKA (reference sequence). This CDR3 spans 15 amino acids. The CDR3 DNA reads as TGCAGTGCTAGAGATAACGGGGGGCAGCCCACTGAAGCTTTCTTT. Protein sequence: CSARDNGGQPTEAFF.